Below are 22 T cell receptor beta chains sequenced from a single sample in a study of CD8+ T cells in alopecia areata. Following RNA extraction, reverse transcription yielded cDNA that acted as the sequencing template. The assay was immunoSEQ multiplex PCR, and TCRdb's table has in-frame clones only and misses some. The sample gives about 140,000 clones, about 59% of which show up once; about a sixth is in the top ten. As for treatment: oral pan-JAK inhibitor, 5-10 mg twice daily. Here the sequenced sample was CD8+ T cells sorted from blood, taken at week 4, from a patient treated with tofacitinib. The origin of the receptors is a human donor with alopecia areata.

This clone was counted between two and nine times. CDR3 sequence reads: CASSLGAGYNEQFF. DNA for the CDR3: TGTGCCAGCAGTTTAGGTGCGGGCTACAATGAGCAGTTCTTC. The gene calls are TRBV27 and TRBJ2-1; perhaps TRBD2 as D (5 bases). Trimming pared 2 bases from V and 3 bases from J, leaving 8 bases between. CDR1 is MNHEY and CDR2 is SMNVEV in the germline V gene (reference sequence). This CDR3 has 14 residues.

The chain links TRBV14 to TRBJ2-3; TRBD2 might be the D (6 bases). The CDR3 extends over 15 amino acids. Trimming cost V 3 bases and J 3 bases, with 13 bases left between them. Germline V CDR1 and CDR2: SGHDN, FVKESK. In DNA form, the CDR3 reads TGTGCCAGCAGCCACCTTAGGGGAGGTACAGATACGCAGTATTTT. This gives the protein CASSHLRGGTDTQYF.

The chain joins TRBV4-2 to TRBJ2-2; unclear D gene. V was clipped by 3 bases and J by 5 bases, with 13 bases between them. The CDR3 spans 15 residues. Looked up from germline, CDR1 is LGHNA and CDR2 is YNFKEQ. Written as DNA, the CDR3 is TGTGCCAGCAGCCAGCCCGCGGACGGGACCGGGGAGCTGTTTTTT. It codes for CASSQPADGTGELFF.

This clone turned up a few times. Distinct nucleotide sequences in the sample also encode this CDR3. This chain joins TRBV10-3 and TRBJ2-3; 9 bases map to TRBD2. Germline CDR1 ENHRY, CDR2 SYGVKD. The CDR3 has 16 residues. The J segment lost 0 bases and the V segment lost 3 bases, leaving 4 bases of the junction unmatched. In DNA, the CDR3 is TGTGCCATCAGTGAAAGGGCGGGGGGGAGCACAGATACGCAGTATTTT. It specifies CAISERAGGSTDTQYF.

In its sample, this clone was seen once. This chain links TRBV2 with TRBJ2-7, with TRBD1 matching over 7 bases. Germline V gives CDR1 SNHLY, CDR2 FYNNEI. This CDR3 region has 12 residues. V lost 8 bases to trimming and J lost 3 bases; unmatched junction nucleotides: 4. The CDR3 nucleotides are TGTGCCAGCTTAGGGACAGACTACGAGCAGTACTTC. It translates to CASLGTDYEQYF.

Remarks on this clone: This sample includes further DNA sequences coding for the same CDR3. This CDR3 reads CASSLAGTEAFF. The CDR3 DNA reads as TGTGCCAGCAGCTTGGCTGGCACTGAAGCTTTCTTT. The chain uses TRBV11-2 and TRBJ1-1; D call uncertain. The V end lost 3 bases, the J end lost 4 bases, and 6 bases lay between the germline ends. The CDR3 spans 12 residues. The germline gives CDR1 SGHAT, CDR2 FQNNGV.

CDR3 coding DNA: TGTGCCTGGAGTGTAGCTGCCGGGCCGTACGAGCAGTACTTC. Translating it yields CAWSVAAGPYEQYF. The chain couples TRBV30 to TRBJ2-7; D remains ambiguous. Germline CDR1 is GTSNPN and CDR2 is SVGIG (reference sequence). The CDR3 runs to 14 residues. V lost 0 bases to trimming and J lost 4 bases, with 13 bases between them.

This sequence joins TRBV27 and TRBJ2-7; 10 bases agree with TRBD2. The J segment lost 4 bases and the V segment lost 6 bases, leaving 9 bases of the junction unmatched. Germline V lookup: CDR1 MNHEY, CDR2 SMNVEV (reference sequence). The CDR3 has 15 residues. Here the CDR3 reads CASRGTSGDPYEQYF. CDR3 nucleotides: TGTGCCAGCAGGGGAACTAGCGGGGACCCGTACGAGCAGTACTTC.

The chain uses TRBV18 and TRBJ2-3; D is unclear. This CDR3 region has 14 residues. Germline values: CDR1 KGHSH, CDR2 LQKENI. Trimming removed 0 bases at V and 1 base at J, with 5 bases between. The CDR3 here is CASSPPDGTDTQYF. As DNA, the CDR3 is TGTGCCAGCTCACCACCTGACGGCACAGATACGCAGTATTTT.

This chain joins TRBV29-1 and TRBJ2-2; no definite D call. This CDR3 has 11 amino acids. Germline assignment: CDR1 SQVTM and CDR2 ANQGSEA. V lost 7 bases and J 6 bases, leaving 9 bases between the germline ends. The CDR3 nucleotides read TGCAGCGGGGCCAAGTCCGGGGAGCTGTTTTTT. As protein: CSGAKSGELFF.

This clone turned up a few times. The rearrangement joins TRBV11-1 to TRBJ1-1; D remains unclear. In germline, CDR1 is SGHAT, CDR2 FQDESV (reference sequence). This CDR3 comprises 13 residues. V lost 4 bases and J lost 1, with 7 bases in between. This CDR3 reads CASSSMGNTEAFF. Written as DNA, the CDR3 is TGTGCCAGCAGCTCGATGGGGAACACTGAAGCTTTCTTT.

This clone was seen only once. The CDR3 sequence: CASSDTNAYEQYF. The CDR3 DNA follows: TGTGCCAGCAGCGATACAAACGCCTACGAGCAGTACTTC. The V gene is TRBV9, the J gene TRBJ2-7; no definite D call. The CDR3 sequence is 13 residues long. Looked up from germline, CDR1 is SGDLS and CDR2 is YYNGEE. Trimming shortened V by 3 bases and J by 2 bases, and 9 bases separated the two germline ends.

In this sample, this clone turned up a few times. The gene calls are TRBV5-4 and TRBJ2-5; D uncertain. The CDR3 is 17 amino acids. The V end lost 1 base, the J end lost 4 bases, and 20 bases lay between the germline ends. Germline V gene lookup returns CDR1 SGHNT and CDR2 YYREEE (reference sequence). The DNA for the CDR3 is TGTGCCAGCAGCTTGTCTCGGCAGGCAGACTTCACAGAGACCCAGTACTTC. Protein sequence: CASSLSRQADFTETQYF.

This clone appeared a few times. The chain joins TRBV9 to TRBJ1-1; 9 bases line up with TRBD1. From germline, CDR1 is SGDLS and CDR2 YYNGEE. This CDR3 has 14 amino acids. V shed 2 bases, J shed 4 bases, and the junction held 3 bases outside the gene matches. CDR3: CASSVGQGRTEAFF. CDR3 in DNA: TGTGCCAGCAGCGTGGGACAGGGACGCACTGAAGCTTTCTTT.

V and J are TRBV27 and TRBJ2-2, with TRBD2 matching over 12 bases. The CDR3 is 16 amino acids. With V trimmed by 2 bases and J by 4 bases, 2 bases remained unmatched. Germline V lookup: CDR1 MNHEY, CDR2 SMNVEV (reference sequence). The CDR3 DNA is TGTGCCAGCAGTTTACTAGCGGGGGGGCCCACCGGGGAGCTGTTTTTT. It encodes CASSLLAGGPTGELFF.

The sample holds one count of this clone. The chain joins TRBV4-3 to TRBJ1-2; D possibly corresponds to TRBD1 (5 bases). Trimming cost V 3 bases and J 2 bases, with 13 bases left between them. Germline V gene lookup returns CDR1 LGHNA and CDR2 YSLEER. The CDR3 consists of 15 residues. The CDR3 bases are TGCGCCAGCAGCCAGGGGACGGGGGGAAACTATGGCTACACCTTC. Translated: CASSQGTGGNYGYTF.

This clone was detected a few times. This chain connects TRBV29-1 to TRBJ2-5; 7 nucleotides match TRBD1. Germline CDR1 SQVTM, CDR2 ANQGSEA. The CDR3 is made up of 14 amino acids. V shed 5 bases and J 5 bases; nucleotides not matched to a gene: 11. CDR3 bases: TGCAGCGTTCCCGTTGACAGGGTGGAGGAGACCCAGTACTTC. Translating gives CSVPVDRVEETQYF. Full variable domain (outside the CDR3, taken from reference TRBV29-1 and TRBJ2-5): SAVISQKPSRDICQRGTSLTIQCQVDSQVTMMFWYRQQPGQSLTLIATANQGSEATYESGFVIDKFPISRPNLTFSTLTVSNMSPEDSSIYLCSVPVDRVEETQYFGPGTRLLVL.

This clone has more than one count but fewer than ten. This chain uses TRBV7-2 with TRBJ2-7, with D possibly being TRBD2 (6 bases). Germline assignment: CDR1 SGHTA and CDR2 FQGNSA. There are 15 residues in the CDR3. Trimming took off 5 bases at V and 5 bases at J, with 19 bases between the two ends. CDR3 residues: CASSQGERAPHEQYF. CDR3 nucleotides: TGTGCCAGCAGCCAAGGGGAGCGGGCTCCCCACGAGCAGTACTTC.

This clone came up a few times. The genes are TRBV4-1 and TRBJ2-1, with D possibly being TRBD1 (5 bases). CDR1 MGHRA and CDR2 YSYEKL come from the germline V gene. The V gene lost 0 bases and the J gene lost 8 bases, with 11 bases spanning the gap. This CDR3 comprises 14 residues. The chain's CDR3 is CASSQDTQGYEQFF. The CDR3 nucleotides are TGCGCCAGCAGCCAAGATACCCAGGGATATGAGCAGTTCTTC.

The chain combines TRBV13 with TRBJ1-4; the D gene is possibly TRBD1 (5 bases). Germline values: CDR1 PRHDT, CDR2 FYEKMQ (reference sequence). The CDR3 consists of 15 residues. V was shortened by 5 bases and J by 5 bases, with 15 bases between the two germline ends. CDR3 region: CASSVRKGINEKLFF. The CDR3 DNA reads TGTGCCAGCAGCGTCCGCAAGGGGATAAATGAAAAACTGTTTTTT.

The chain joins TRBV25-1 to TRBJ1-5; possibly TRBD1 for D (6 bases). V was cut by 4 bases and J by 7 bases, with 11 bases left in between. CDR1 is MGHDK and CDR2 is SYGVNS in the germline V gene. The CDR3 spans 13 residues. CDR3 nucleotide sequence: TGTGCCAGCAGTGTACAGGGACACCAGCCCCAGCATTTT. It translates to CASSVQGHQPQHF. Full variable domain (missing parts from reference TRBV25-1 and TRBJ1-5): EADIYQTPRYLVIGTGKKITLECSQTMGHDKMYWYQQDPGMELHLIHYSYGVNSTEKGDLSSESTVSRIRTEHFPLTLESARPSHTSQYLCASSVQGHQPQHFGDGTRLSIL.

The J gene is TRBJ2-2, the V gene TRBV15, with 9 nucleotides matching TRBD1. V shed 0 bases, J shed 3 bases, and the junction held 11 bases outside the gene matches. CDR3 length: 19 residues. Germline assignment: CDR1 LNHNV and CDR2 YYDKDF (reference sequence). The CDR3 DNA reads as TGTGCCACCAGCAGAGATTTGATCCTGGGACAGGGTGACACCGGGGAGCTGTTTTTT. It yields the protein CATSRDLILGQGDTGELFF.